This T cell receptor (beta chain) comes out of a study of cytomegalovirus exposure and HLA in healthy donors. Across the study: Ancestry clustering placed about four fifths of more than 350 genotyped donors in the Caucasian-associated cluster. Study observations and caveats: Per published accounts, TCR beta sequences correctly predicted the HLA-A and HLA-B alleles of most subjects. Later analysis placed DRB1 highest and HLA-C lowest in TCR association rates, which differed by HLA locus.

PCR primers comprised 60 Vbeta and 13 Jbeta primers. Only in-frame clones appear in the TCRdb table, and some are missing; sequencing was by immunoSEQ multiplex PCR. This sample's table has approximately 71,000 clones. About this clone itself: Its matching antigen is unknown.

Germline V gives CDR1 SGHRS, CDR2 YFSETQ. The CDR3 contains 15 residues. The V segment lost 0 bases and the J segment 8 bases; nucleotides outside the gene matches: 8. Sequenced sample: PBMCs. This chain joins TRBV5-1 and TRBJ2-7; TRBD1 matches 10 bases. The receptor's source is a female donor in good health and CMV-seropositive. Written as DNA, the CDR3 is TGCGCCAGCAGCTTGGCAGGACAGGGGGTCGGGAAGCAGTACTTC. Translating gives CASSLAGQGVGKQYF.